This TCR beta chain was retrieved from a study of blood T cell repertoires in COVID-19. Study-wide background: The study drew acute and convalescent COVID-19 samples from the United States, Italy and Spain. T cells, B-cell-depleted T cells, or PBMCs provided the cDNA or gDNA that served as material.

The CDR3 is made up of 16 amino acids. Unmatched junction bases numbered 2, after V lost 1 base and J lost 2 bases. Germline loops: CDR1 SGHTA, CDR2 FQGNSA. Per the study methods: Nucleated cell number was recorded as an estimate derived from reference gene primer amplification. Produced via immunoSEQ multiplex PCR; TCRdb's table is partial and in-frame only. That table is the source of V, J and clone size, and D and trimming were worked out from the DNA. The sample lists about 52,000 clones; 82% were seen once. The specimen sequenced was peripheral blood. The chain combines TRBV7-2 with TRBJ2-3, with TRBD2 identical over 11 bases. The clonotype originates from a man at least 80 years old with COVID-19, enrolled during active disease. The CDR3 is CASSLGLAGNTDTQYF. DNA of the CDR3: TGTGCCAGCAGCTTAGGACTAGCGGGAAACACAGATACGCAGTATTTT.